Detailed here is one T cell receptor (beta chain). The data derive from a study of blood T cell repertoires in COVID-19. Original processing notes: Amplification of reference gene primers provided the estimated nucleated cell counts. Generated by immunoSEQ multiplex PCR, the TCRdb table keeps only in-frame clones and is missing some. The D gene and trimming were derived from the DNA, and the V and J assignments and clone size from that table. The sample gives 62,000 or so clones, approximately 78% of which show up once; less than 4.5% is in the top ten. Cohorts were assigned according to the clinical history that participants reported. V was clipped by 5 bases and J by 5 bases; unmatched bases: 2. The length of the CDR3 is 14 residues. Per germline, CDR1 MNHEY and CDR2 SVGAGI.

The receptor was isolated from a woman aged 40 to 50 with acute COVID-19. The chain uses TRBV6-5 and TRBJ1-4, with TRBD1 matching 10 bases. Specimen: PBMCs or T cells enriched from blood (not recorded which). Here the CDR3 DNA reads TGTGCCAGCAGTCGGACAGGGGGGAATGAAAAACTGTTTTTT. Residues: CASSRTGGNEKLFF.